This note documents a single T cell receptor beta chain sequence. The sample comes from a study of blood T cell repertoires in COVID-19. On the study more broadly: Samples representing acute and convalescent COVID-19 were sourced from the United States, Italy and Spain. T cells, B-cell-depleted T cells, or PBMCs supplied cDNA or gDNA.

Source study methods: Scientists estimated how many nucleated cells there were by amplifying reference gene primers. Generated by immunoSEQ multiplex PCR, the TCRdb table keeps only in-frame clones and is missing some. For V, J and clone size, that table is used; D and trimming come from the DNA. The table has about 440,000 clones, about 89% seen once. Germline values: CDR1 LNHDA, CDR2 SQIVND (reference sequence). The V segment lost 8 bases and the J segment 7 bases; nucleotides outside the gene matches: 17. The CDR3 has 17 residues. This receptor was taken from a woman under 40 with acute or convalescent COVID-19. The chain couples TRBV19 to TRBJ1-6; 7 bases agree with TRBD1. The sample comprised peripheral blood. For the CDR3, the DNA is TGTGCCAGTGGTGGAGGGGGCGGTTTCCTGAAGAATTCACCCCTCCACTTT. Amino acid sequence: CASGGGGGFLKNSPLHF.